A single sample gave rise to the 17 T cell receptor beta chains below, sequenced in a study of blood T cell repertoires in COVID-19. Assay used: immunoSEQ multiplex PCR; TCRdb lists only in-frame clones, some missing. The data show approximately 210,000 clones, with more than 75% seen just once and about 1.9% held by the top ten. Sequences were obtained from peripheral blood. These receptors originate from a man aged 40-55 years with active or convalescent COVID-19.

The chain employs TRBV12-3 or TRBV12-4 and TRBJ2-3, with 10 bases fitting TRBD1. V gave up 5 bases and J gave up 8 bases; unmatched junction bases: 4. This CDR3 is built from 13 residues. The CDR3 DNA is TGTGCCAGCAGTACAAGACAGGGGGCTACGCAGTATTTT. Translating gives CASSTRQGATQYF.

The sample holds one count of this clone. The rearrangement joins TRBV5-4 to TRBJ2-2; 8 bases map to TRBD1. The germline gives CDR1 SGHNT, CDR2 YYREEE (reference sequence). The CDR3 has 16 residues. J was trimmed by 2 bases and V by 4 bases; bases with no gene match: 7. CDR3 protein: CASSGTGGTNTGELFF. The DNA for the CDR3 is TGTGCCAGCAGCGGTACAGGGGGGACTAACACCGGGGAGCTGTTTTTT.

In nucleotides, the CDR3 is TGTGCCAGCAGCTTGAATCAGGGGTATCAGCCCCAGCATTTT. This encodes CASSLNQGYQPQHF. The chain has TRBV7-2 and TRBJ1-5; D may be TRBD1 (6 bases). CDR3 length: 14 amino acids. Germline CDR1 is SGHTA and CDR2 is FQGNSA. Trimming removed 3 bases from V and 5 bases from J, with 11 bases in between.

CDR3 nucleotide sequence: TGTGCCAGCGAACGGCCAGGGTCCTACGAGCAGTACTTC. Its translation: CASERPGSYEQYF. This rearrangement joins TRBV28 to TRBJ2-7, with TRBD1 as a possible D gene (5 bases). The V gene lost 8 bases and the J gene lost 1 base, with 12 bases spanning the gap. CDR3 length equals 13 residues. CDR1 MDHEN and CDR2 SYDVKM come from the germline V gene. Together with reference TRBV28 and TRBJ2-7, the CDR3 gives the full variable domain: DVKVTQSSRYLVKRTGEKVFLECVQDMDHENMFWYRQDPGLGLRLIYFSYDVKMKEKGDIPEGYSVSREKKERFSLILESASTNQTSMYLCASERPGSYEQYFGPGTRLTVT.

The J gene is TRBJ2-5, the V gene TRBV11-2, with TRBD2 matching 8 bases. This CDR3 comprises 13 residues. The junction had 5 bases not matched to a gene; V was cut back by 6 bases and J by 5 bases. Germline V gene lookup returns CDR1 SGHAT and CDR2 FQNNGV. CDR3 DNA sequence: TGTGCCAGCAGTCGGGGGGGGCGGGAGACCCAGTACTTC. This codes for CASSRGGRETQYF.

The V call is TRBV11-2, the J call TRBJ2-7, with TRBD1 matching over 7 bases. CDR1 and CDR2 from the germline V gene are SGHAT and FQNNGV. V lost 5 bases to trimming and J lost 3 bases; unmatched junction nucleotides: 4. CDR3 length: 13 amino acids. The CDR3 DNA reads as TGTGCCAGCAGCCAGGGACAGATCTACGAGCAGTACTTC. Translating it yields CASSQGQIYEQYF.

J is TRBJ1-1 and V is TRBV28, with D possibly TRBD1 on 5 matching bases. V was clipped by 5 bases and J by 1 base, with 11 bases between them. The CDR3 loop spans 14 amino acids. Germline V CDR1 and CDR2: MDHEN, SYDVKM. CDR3: CASSVGQTNTEAFF. The CDR3, as DNA: TGTGCCAGCAGTGTGGGGCAGACGAACACTGAAGCTTTCTTT.

The CDR3 nucleotides are TGTGCCAGCAGCCCTGGGGGGGGAACTGAAGCTTTCTTT. It is translated as CASSPGGGTEAFF. The V call is TRBV5-5, the J call TRBJ1-1, with D tentatively TRBD1 (5 bases). The CDR3 loop spans 13 amino acids. Germline loops: CDR1 SGHKS, CDR2 YYEKEE (reference sequence). The V and J ends lost 4 bases and 5 bases respectively, with 12 bases between them. The full variable domain, with the rest looked up from reference TRBV5-5 and TRBJ1-1, is DAGVTQSPTHLIKTRGQQVTLRCSPISGHKSVSWYQQVLGQGPQFIFQYYEKEERGRGNFPDRFSARQFPNYSSELNVNALLLGDSALYLCASSPGGGTEAFFGQGTRLTVV.

The chain links TRBV9 to TRBJ2-1; a possible D gene is TRBD2 (6 bases). The CDR3 loop spans 13 amino acids. Per germline, CDR1 SGDLS and CDR2 YYNGEE. V dropped 3 bases and J dropped 8 bases, with 12 bases sitting between them. The CDR3 region has the DNA TGTGCCAGCAGCGGAAGAGGCGGGGATGAGCAGTTCTTC. Translated, it gives CASSGRGGDEQFF. Combining the CDR3 with reference TRBV9 and TRBJ2-1 gives the whole variable domain DSGVTQTPKHLITATGQRVTLRCSPRSGDLSVYWYQQSLDQGLQFLIQYYNGEERAKGNILERFSAQQFPDLHSELNLSSLELGDSALYFCASSGRGGDEQFFGPGTRLTVL.

The chain recombines TRBV5-6 with TRBJ1-6; D may be TRBD1 (5 bases). Trimming took 1 base from V and 9 from J, leaving 11 bases between them. The CDR3 runs 14 residues. Germline V gene data show CDR1 as SGHDT and CDR2 as YYEEEE. CDR3 DNA: TGTGCCAGCAGCTTGAGGCAGGGTAGTTCACCCCTCCACTTT. Translating gives CASSLRQGSSPLHF.

The chain links TRBV20-1 to TRBJ1-1; D may be TRBD1 (5 bases). Trimming removed 5 bases from V and 11 bases from J, with 15 bases in between. Germline loops: CDR1 DFQATT, CDR2 SNEGSKA (reference sequence). The CDR3 extends over 11 amino acids. The CDR3: CSAGRGHEAFF. CDR3 DNA: TGCAGTGCTGGGCGGGGCCACGAGGCTTTCTTT.

The rearrangement uses TRBV5-1 and TRBJ2-5; 7 nucleotides line up with TRBD2. J was trimmed by 5 bases and V by 1 base; bases with no gene match: 8. This CDR3 has 15 residues. Germline values: CDR1 SGHRS, CDR2 YFSETQ. The DNA for the CDR3 is TGCGCCAGCAGCTTGAGTCAGCAGGGAGGGGAGACCCAGTACTTC. It is translated as CASSLSQQGGETQYF.

This rearrangement joins TRBV25-1 to TRBJ1-1; 8 nucleotides line up with TRBD1. Germline V gives CDR1 MGHDK, CDR2 SYGVNS. Unmatched junction bases numbered 9, after V lost 10 bases and J lost 5 bases. The length of the CDR3 is 13 residues. CDR3 coding DNA: TGTGCCACCCGACAGACAGGGGTGACTGAAGCTTTCTTT. Protein: CATRQTGVTEAFF.

The chain combines TRBV9 with TRBJ1-1, with D possibly being TRBD1 (6 bases). The CDR3 loop spans 15 amino acids. From germline, CDR1 is SGDLS and CDR2 YYNGEE. Trimming removed 2 bases at V and 0 bases at J, with 11 bases between. The CDR3 coding sequence is TGTGCCAGCAGCGTCTGGGACACGCTGAACACTGAAGCTTTCTTT. It is translated as CASSVWDTLNTEAFF.

This clone was seen a handful of times. J is TRBJ2-7 and V is TRBV2; D is possibly TRBD1 (6 bases). V was cut by 4 bases and J by 2 bases, with 15 bases left in between. The CDR3 runs to 15 residues. CDR1 SNHLY and CDR2 FYNNEI come from the germline V gene. The CDR3 region has the DNA TGTGCCAGCAGTGCTAACCCCGGACAGACCTACGAGCAGTACTTC. Protein product: CASSANPGQTYEQYF.

Remarks on this clone: This sample also contains other DNA sequences that code for the same CDR3. CDR3 protein: CASSSGQGGNQPQHF. Written as DNA, the CDR3 is TGTGCCAGCAGTTCGGGACAGGGTGGCAATCAGCCCCAGCATTTT. The chain uses TRBV28 and TRBJ1-5; TRBD1 matches 9 bases. The trim removed 4 bases at V and 2 bases at J, leaving 3 bases unmatched. The length of the CDR3 is 15 residues. Germline values: CDR1 MDHEN, CDR2 SYDVKM.

The V call is TRBV29-1, the J call TRBJ1-4; the D gene is possibly TRBD1 (6 bases). The germline V gene has CDR1 SQVTM and CDR2 ANQGSEA. Trimming took 5 bases from V and 4 from J, leaving 14 bases between them. The CDR3 sequence is 14 residues long. The CDR3 sequence is CSVRVTGLNEKLFF. The CDR3 DNA follows: TGCAGCGTTCGGGTTACAGGGCTTAATGAAAAACTGTTTTTT.